Sequencing of this TCR beta chain was carried out in a study of cytomegalovirus exposure and HLA in healthy donors. Germline CDR1 GTSNPN, CDR2 SVGIG (reference sequence). The CDR3 is made up of 13 amino acids. V was trimmed by 2 bases and J by 3 bases, leaving 10 bases between them. Amplification used 60 Vbeta primers and 13 Jbeta primers. Per the original data handling: About 9.9 million of the 80 million or so unique TCR beta chains counted in a later analysis were shared. The data were produced by immunoSEQ multiplex PCR, yet TCRdb's version contains in-frame clones alone and is incomplete. That table is the source of V, J and clone size, and D and trimming were worked out from the DNA. The table has 130,000 to 150,000 clones, about 72% seen once. Study-wide findings and caveats: Researchers reported in a later analysis that common viral pathogens appeared linked to several top clusters. TCR beta sequences reportedly predicted most subjects' HLA-A and HLA-B alleles accurately. It was taken for granted in presence/absence analyses that sequencing depth across donors was roughly uniform.

Concerning this clone itself: Its antigen is undetermined.

The TCR comes from a man aged 40-49 years in good health and CMV-seronegative. The chain joins TRBV30 to TRBJ2-5; D is possibly TRBD1 (5 bases). Input material: PBMCs. As DNA, the CDR3 is TGTGCCTGGAGTAAGACAGCAGAAGAGACCCAGTACTTC. Its protein product is CAWSKTAEETQYF.